This T cell receptor beta chain was profiled in a study of PD-1 blockade in classical Hodgkin lymphoma. Looking at the study overall: Patients were administered nivolumab (3 mg/kg intravenously) every 2 weeks. Findings and caveats of the study: Unlike CD8+ TCR diversity, which did not rise significantly by C4D1, CD4+ TCR diversity did. Relapsed/refractory patients reportedly had lower baseline diversity than newly diagnosed patients. Possible causes of repertoire differences, disease activity or prior therapy, remain undefined.

Per the germline V gene, CDR1 is KGHSH and CDR2 is LQKENI. CDR3 length equals 16 residues. V lost 6 bases and J 4 bases, leaving 16 bases between the germline ends. A word on this clone: As yet, its antigen is unknown.

This sample's time point: cycle 4 day 1 (C4D1), after around six weeks of nivolumab. All patients relapsed after autologous stem cell transplantation, and brentuximab vedotin exposure varied. Isolation of CD4+ T cells from thawed PBMCs was performed by magnetic negative selection. Sequenced by immunoSEQ multiplex PCR; TCRdb stores in-frame clones only, minus some. The sample lists 25,000 to 35,000 clones, more than 80% occurring once. The TCR sequence derives from a human donor with classical Hodgkin lymphoma. The material was CD4+ T cells from blood, obtained before the fourth cycle of nivolumab. V is TRBV18 and J is TRBJ2-6; D is uncertain. The CDR3 bases are TGTGCCAGCTCCACCGCGGCCGGCCCCGGGGCCAACGTCCTGACTTTC. Translating gives CASSTAAGPGANVLTF.